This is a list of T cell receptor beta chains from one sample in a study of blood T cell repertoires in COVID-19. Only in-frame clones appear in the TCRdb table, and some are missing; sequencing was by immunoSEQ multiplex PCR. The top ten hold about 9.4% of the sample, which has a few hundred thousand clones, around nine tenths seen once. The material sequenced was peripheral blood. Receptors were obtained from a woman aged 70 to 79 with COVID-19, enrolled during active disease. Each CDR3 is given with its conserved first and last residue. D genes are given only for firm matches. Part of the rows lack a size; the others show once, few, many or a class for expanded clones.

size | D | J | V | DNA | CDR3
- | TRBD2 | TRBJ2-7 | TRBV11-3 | TGTGCCAGCAGCTGGACGACTAGCGGGAGAGTGCAGTACTTC | CASSWTTSGRVQYF
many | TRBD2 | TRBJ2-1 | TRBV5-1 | TGCGCCAGCAGCCCGGGACTAGCGGGAGGGCAAGGCAATGAGCAGTTCTTC | CASSPGLAGGQGNEQFF
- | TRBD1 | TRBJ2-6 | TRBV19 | TGTGCCAGTAGCCCCGGGACAGGGGGCGTTGGGGCCAACGTCCTGACTTTC | CASSPGTGGVGANVLTF
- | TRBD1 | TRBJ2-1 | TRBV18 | TGTGCCAGCCAGGGGACAGGCTCCTACAATGAGCAGTTCTTC | CASQGTGSYNEQFF
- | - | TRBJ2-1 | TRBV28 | TGTGCCAGCAGTTCCTATGGACAGGGAGGGGGCAATGAGCAGTTCTTC | CASSSYGQGGGNEQFF
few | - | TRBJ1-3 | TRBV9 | TGTGCCAGCAGCGTAGACGCAGCTGGAAACACCATATATTTT | CASSVDAAGNTIYF
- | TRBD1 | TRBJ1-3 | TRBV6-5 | TGTGCCAGCAGTTACAACAGGGGGCAGGACACCATATATTTT | CASSYNRGQDTIYF
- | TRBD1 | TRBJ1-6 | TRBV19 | TGTGCCAGTAGTCAGGACAGGGCAAGTTATTCACCCCTCCACTTT | CASSQDRASYSPLHF
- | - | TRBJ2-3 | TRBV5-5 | TGTGCCAGCAGCTTGGTACGGGAGTCCCCAGATACGCAGTATTTT | CASSLVRESPDTQYF
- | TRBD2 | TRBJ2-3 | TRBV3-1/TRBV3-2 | TGTGCCAGCAGCCAAGCCTCCGCGACTAGCGGGTGGACCGGCACAGATACGCAGTATTTT | CASSQASATSGWTGTDTQYF
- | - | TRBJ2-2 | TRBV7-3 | TGTGCCAGCAGCTTAAGACTAGACGGCACCGGGGAGCTGTTTTTT | CASSLRLDGTGELFF
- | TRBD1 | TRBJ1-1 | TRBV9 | TGTGCCAGCAGCCTGGGACAGGCCGCGAACACTGAAGCTTTCTTT | CASSLGQAANTEAFF
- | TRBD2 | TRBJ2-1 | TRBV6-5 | TGTGCCAGCAGTTTTGGGGCGAGCGGGGGGGATGAGCAGTTCTTC | CASSFGASGGDEQFF
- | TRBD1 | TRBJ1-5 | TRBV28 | TGTGCCAGCAGTCTACACCCGGGACAGGGTGACCAGCCCCAGCATTTT | CASSLHPGQGDQPQHF
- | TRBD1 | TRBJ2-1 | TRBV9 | TGTGCCAGCAGCGTCCGGGACAGTAGGTCCACTTCTTACAATGAGCAGTTCTTC | CASSVRDSRSTSYNEQFF
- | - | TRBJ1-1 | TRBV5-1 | TGCGCCAGCAGCGTGGTCAGTACCGTGAACACTGAAGCTTTCTTT | CASSVVSTVNTEAFF
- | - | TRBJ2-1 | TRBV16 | TGTGCCAGCAGCCACGACAACCCGAACTACAATGAGCAGTTCTTC | CASSHDNPNYNEQFF
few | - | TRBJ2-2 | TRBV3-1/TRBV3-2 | TGTGCCAGCAGCCCCAACCGTGTACGAGGCGGGGAGCTGTTTTTT | CASSPNRVRGGELFF
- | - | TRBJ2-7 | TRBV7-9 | TGTGCCAGCAGCGTAACCACCCTTAGGGGCGAGCAGTACTTC | CASSVTTLRGEQYF
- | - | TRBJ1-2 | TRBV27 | TGTGCCAGCAAGAGGGCCTCTAACTATGGCTACACCTTC | CASKRASNYGYTF
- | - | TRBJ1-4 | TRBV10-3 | TGTGCCATCAGTGAGTCAAAAGGTGCGGGAGAAAAACTGTTTTTT | CAISESKGAGEKLFF
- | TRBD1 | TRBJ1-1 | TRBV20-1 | TGCAGTGCTAGTAAGGGGGCGCCGAACACTGAAGCTTTCTTT | CSASKGAPNTEAFF
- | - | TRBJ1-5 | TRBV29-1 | TGCAGCGTTGAAGATGGCGGCCGACGATTTGCGCCCCAGCATTTT | CSVEDGGRRFAPQHF
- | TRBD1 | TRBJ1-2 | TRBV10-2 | TGCGCCAGCAGTCCGGGACAGAACTATGGCTACACCTTC | CASSPGQNYGYTF
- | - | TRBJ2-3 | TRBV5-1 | TGCGCCAGCAGCTTGGCCTTAGAGTTCACAGATACGCAGTATTTT | CASSLALEFTDTQYF
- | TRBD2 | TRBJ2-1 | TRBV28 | TGTGCCAGCAGTTTAAAGGGACTAGCGGGAGTCAATGAGCAGTTCTTC | CASSLKGLAGVNEQFF
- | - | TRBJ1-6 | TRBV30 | TGTGCCTGGAGTGTACTCGCGCAGGGTGGTTCACCCCTCCACTTT | CAWSVLAQGGSPLHF
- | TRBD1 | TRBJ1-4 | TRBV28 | TGTGCCAGCAGTTCCGGACAGGGGGCCATGGTGAACGAAAAACTGTTTTTT | CASSSGQGAMVNEKLFF
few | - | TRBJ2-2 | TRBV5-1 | TGCGCCAGCAGCTTGACCCGACTACCCGGGGAGCTGTTTTTT | CASSLTRLPGELFF
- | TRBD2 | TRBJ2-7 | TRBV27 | TGTGCCAGCAGTTTAACTAGCGTGAGCTCCTACGAGCAGTACTTC | CASSLTSVSSYEQYF
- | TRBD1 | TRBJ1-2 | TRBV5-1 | TGCGCCAGCAGCCCGGAACTGACAGGGGCTGGCTACACCTTC | CASSPELTGAGYTF
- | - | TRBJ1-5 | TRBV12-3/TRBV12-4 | TGTGCCAGCAGTTTGAGTGGGCCCCAGCATTTT | CASSLSGPQHF
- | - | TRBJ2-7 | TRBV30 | TGTGCCTGGAGTACCTCCGGGATCAACTACGAGCAGTACTTC | CAWSTSGINYEQYF
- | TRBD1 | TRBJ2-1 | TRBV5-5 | TGTGCCAGCAGCAAGGGACAGGGCGTCGTCGATGAGCAGTTCTTC | CASSKGQGVVDEQFF
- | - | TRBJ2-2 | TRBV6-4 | TGTGCCAGCAGTAGATTTCCTAGCGCCGGGGAGCTGTTTTTT | CASSRFPSAGELFF
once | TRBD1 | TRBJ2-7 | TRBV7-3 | TGTGCCAGCAGCCCGGGACAGGGGGCGCGGGAGCAGTACTTC | CASSPGQGAREQYF
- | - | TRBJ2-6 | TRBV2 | TGTGCCAGCAGCCAAGGACATCCCTCTGGGGCCAACGTCCTGACTTTC | CASSQGHPSGANVLTF
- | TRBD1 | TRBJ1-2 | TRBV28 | TGTGCCAGCAGCAAACCGGGACAGGGGGGTAACTATGGCTACACCTTC | CASSKPGQGGNYGYTF
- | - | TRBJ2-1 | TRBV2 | TGTGCCAGCAGCAAAGAGGTTAGGCCCCTAGGTGGGCAGTTCTTC | CASSKEVRPLGGQFF